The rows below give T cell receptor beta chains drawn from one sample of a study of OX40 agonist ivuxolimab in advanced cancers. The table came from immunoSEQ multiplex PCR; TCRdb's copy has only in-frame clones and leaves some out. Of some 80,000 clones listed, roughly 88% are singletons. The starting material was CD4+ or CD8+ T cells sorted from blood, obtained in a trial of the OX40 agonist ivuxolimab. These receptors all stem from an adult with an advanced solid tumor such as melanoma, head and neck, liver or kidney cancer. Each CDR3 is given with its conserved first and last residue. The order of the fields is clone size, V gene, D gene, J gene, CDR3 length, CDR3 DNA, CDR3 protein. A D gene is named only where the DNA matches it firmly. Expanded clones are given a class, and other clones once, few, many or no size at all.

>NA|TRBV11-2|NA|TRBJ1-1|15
TGTGCCAGCAGTCCCCGAACCAGGGGGAACACTGAAGCTTTCTTT
CASSPRTRGNTEAFF
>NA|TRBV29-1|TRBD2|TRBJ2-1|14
TGCAGCGTTGAAGCGGGGGGTCCCTACAATGAGCAGTTCTTC
CSVEAGGPYNEQFF
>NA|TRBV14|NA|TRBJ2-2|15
TGTGCCAGCAGCCGTTCCGGGACGATTACCGGGGAGCTGTTTTTT
CASSRSGTITGELFF
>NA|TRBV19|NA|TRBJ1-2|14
TGTGCCAGTAGCAAACCCGTAAAGGGCTATGGCTACACCTTC
CASSKPVKGYGYTF
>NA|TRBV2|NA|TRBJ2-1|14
TGTGCCAGCAGTGAAGTTGGACTCCGAAATGAGCAGTTCTTC
CASSEVGLRNEQFF
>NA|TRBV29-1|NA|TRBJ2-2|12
TGCAGCGTTGAAGAAAACACCGGGGAGCTGTTTTTT
CSVEENTGELFF
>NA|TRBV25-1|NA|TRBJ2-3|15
TGTGCCAGCAGTGGTGGGGTGGTAAAGGGGGGTGCGCAGTATTTT
CASSGGVVKGGAQYF
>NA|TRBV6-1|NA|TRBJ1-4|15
TGTGCCAGCAGTGTCTGGGCAGGTTTTAATGAAAAACTGTTTTTT
CASSVWAGFNEKLFF
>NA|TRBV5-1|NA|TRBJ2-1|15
TGCGCCAGCAGCTTGACACAGGAGAGGTACAATGAGCAGTTCTTC
CASSLTQERYNEQFF
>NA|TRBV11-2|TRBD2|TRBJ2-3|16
TGTGCCAGCCGCCGGAGCGGGGAAGGGGGCACAGATACGCAGTATTTT
CASRRSGEGGTDTQYF
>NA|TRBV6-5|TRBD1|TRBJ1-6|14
TGTGCCAGCAGCCTCGGACAGGATAATTCACCCCTCCACTTT
CASSLGQDNSPLHF
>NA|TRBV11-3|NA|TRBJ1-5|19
TGTGCCAGCAGCTTGTCAAGGGACACCGTTTCAGGAGGGAATCAGCCCCAGCATTTT
CASSLSRDTVSGGNQPQHF
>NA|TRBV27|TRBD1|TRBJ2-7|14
TGTGCCAGCAGTTTTGACAGGGGATCCTACGAGCAGTACTTC
CASSFDRGSYEQYF
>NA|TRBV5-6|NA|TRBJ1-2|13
TGTGCCAGCAGCCCACGGAGCAACTATGGCTACACCTTC
CASSPRSNYGYTF
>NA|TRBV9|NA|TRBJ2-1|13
TGTGCCAGCAGCGTAGGGTTCTACAATGAGCAGTTCTTC
CASSVGFYNEQFF
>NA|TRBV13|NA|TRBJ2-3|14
TGTGCCAGCAGCTTGAACAGAAGGGCAGATACGCAGTATTTT
CASSLNRRADTQYF
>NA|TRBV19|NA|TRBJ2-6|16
TGTGCCAGTAGTACACATCAGGGTTCTGGGGCCAACGTCCTGACTTTC
CASSTHQGSGANVLTF
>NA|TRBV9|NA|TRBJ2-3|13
TGTGCCAGCAGCGTAGGGTTACAAGGTACGCAGTATTTT
CASSVGLQGTQYF
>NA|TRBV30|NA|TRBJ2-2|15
TGTGCCTGGAGTGTATCCCGGACTAACGGCGGGGAGCTGTTTTTT
CAWSVSRTNGGELFF
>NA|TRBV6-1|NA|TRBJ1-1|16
TGTGCCAGCAGTGAGTTGGCCGGCTATATGAACACTGAAGCTTTCTTT
CASSELAGYMNTEAFF
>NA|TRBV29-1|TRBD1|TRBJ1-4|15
TGCAGCGTGTCCCTGGCGGGACAGGGTCGGGAAAAACTGTTTTTT
CSVSLAGQGREKLFF
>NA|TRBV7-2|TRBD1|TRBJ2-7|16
TGTGCCAGCAGCCTAAGGACAGGGGTTTTACCCTACGAGCAGTACTTC
CASSLRTGVLPYEQYF
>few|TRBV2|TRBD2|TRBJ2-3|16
TGTGCCAGCAGTGAAAGGGCTAGCGGGGGGTCAGATACGCAGTATTTT
CASSERASGGSDTQYF
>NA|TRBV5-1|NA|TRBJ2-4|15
TGCGCCAGCAGCTTGGATACCGGGACATCGAACATTCAGTACTTC
CASSLDTGTSNIQYF
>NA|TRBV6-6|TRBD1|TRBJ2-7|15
TGTGCCAGCAACCCAGGACAGGGGAGAGGGTACGAGCAGTACTTC
CASNPGQGRGYEQYF
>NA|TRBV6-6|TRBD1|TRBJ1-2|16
TGTGCCAGCAGTTACTTCAGGGCAGGGGGCAACTATGGCTACACCTTC
CASSYFRAGGNYGYTF
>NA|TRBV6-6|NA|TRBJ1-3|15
TGTGCCAGCAGTTCGGTCGGGGGGACTGGAAACACCATATATTTT
CASSSVGGTGNTIYF
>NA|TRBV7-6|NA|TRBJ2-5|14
TGTGCCAGCAGCCTCTTAAGCGGACAAGAGACCCAGTACTTC
CASSLLSGQETQYF
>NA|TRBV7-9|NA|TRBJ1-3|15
TGTGCCAGCAGTTTCCAAGGGGGCTCTGGAAACACCATATATTTT
CASSFQGGSGNTIYF
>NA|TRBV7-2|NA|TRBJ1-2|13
TGTGCCAGCAGCTCACAGGTGAACTATGGCTACACCTTC
CASSSQVNYGYTF
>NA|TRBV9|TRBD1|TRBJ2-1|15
TGTGCCAGCAGCGACAGGGGGCTTGGGGGGAATGAGCAGTTCTTC
CASSDRGLGGNEQFF
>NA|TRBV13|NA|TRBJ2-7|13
TGTGCCAGCAGCCTCGGACTTAACGACGAGCAGTACTTC
CASSLGLNDEQYF
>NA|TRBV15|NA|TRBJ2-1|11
TGTGCCACCAGTCTCCGGGATGAGCAGTTCTTC
CATSLRDEQFF
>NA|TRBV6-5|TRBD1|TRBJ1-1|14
TGTGCCAGCAGTTACCGGACAGGGAACACTGAAGCTTTCTTT
CASSYRTGNTEAFF
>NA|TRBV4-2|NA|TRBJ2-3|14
TGTGCCAGCAGCCAAGAGGCCAGCGGGGATACGCAGTATTTT
CASSQEASGDTQYF
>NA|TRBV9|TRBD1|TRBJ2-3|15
TGTGCCAGCAGCGGGACAGGAGCGACGGCAGATACGCAGTATTTT
CASSGTGATADTQYF
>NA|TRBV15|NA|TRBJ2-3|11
TGTGCCACCAGCAAATGGGGTACGCAGTATTTT
CATSKWGTQYF
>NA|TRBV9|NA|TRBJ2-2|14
TGTGCCAGTGGGGAGACTACGGGCCCCGGGGAGCTGTTTTTT
CASGETTGPGELFF
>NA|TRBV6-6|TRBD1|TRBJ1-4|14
TGTGCCAGCAGCCGGACAGGGAATAATGAAAAACTGTTTTTT
CASSRTGNNEKLFF
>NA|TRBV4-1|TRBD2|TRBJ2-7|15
TGCGCCAGCAGTCAAAGACCGGGACTAGGGTACGAGCAGTACTTC
CASSQRPGLGYEQYF
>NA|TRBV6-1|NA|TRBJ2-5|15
TGTGCCAGCAGTGAGGTGGGGCATTCTTGGGAGACCCAGTACTTC
CASSEVGHSWETQYF